Listed here are 18 T cell receptor beta chains from one sample, sequenced in a study of tumor and adjacent non-tumor tissue in lung cancer. The library came from three nested PCR rounds adapted from ARM-PCR protocols. TCRdb called the multiplex PCR reads again in MiXCR, with one record for every CDR3 protein. The sample has about 110,000 distinct CDR3 sequences; 60% to 80% are singletons. This sample's RNA came from whole unsorted tissue. This non-tumor lung sample came from over 3 cm beyond the tumor edge. The specimen sequenced was distant non-tumor lung tissue. These receptor sequences come from a man aged 55 to 69 with non-small cell lung cancer.

Of note for this clonotype: A junction boundary mismatches the germline segment, possibly from a read error. The chain joins TRBV29-1 to TRBJ2-3; either TRBD1 or TRBD2 may supply D (5 bases each). The CDR3 is 15 amino acids. Germline assignment: CDR1 SQVTM and CDR2 ANQGSEA. CDR3 loop: CSVQGTSGNTDMQYF. CDR3 coding DNA: TGCAGCGTGCAAGGGACGAGTGGAAACACAGATATGCAGTATTTT.

Worth noting for this clonotype: Possible read error: a much larger clone is one base away. V gene TRBV5-8 combines with J gene TRBJ2-5; TRBD1 matches 8 bases. V lost 6 bases and J lost 1; bases outside the gene matches: 8. This CDR3 has 15 residues. Germline V gene lookup returns CDR1 SGHTS and CDR2 YDEGEE. In DNA form, the CDR3 reads TGTGCCAGCATCTCGGGACAGGAGCCCCAAGAGACCCAGTACTTC. Translating it yields CASISGQEPQETQYF.

Ten or more counts support this clonotype. This likely comes from a read error, as the CDR3 has no conserved phenylalanine or tryptophan at its end. The V gene is TRBV4-3, the J gene TRBJ2-1, with TRBD2 matching over 15 bases. This CDR3 spans 16 amino acids. The germline V gene has CDR1 LGHNA and CDR2 YSLEER. V was clipped by 1 base and J by 7 bases; unmatched bases: 2. The CDR3 spells CASSQGTSGRANEQFL. The CDR3 DNA follows: TGCGCCAGCAGCCAAGGGACTAGCGGGAGGGCAAATGAGCAGTTCCTC.

Regarding this clonotype: One end of the junction does not line up with germline, which may come from a read error. The rearrangement joins TRBV4-2 to TRBJ2-5; D call uncertain. This CDR3 region has 15 residues. Germline V gene data show CDR1 as LGHNA and CDR2 as YNFKEQ. The CDR3 sequence: CASSQADQSQETHYF. The CDR3 nucleotides read TGTGCCAGCAGCCAAGCGGATCAGTCTCAAGAGACCCACTACTTC.

Notes on this clonotype: This sequence may be a read error, since a much larger clone differs from it by one base. The rearrangement uses TRBV7-8 and TRBJ1-6, with 8 bases that match TRBD1. CDR1 is SGHVS, CDR2 FQNEAQ, per germline. The V segment lost 8 bases and the J segment 8 bases; nucleotides outside the gene matches: 11. The CDR3 runs to 15 residues. This CDR3 reads CASCLRGTGDSPLHF. CDR3 DNA sequence: TGTGCCAGCTGCCTACGGGGGACAGGTGATTCACCCCTCCACTTT.

Notes on this clonotype: It may be a read error: a sequence one base away is much more abundant. The chain uses TRBV6-5 and TRBJ1-3; D is unclear. The CDR3 contains 16 residues. Germline V lookup: CDR1 MNHEY, CDR2 SVGAGI. The DNA of the CDR3 is TGTGTCAGCAGTTACTCGCGGCCCTCCTCTGGAAACACCATATATTTT. It is translated as CVSSYSRPSSGNTIYF.

Comments on this clonotype: The junction departs from germline at one end; a sequencing error may be responsible. The V gene is TRBV4-2, the J gene TRBJ1-1; D might be TRBD1 (5 bases). The germline gives CDR1 LGHNA, CDR2 YNFKEQ. The CDR3 spans 15 residues. This chain's CDR3 is CTSSQERGAYTEAFF. The CDR3 DNA is TGTACCAGCAGCCAAGAACGAGGGGCTTACACTGAAGCTTTCTTT.

Note on this clonotype: A junction boundary mismatches the germline segment, possibly from a read error. This chain links TRBV10-3 with TRBJ1-5; the D is unclear. The CDR3 is 15 amino acids. CDR1 ENHRY and CDR2 SYGVKD come from the germline V gene. The CDR3 DNA reads TGTGTCATCAGTAAAGACAAGTATAGCAATCAGCCCCAGCATTTT. Amino acids: CVISKDKYSNQPQHF.

In the case of this clonotype: The junction departs from the called germline gene at one end, perhaps through a read error. This chain links TRBV6-2 or TRBV6-3 with TRBJ2-2; a possible D gene is TRBD2 (5 bases). CDR1 and CDR2 from the germline V gene are MNHEY and SVGEGT. The CDR3 loop spans 12 amino acids. The CDR3 DNA reads TGTGCCAGCAGGCATCCCACCGGGGAGCTGCTTTTT. Protein: CASRHPTGELLF.

The V and J genes are TRBV11-2 and TRBJ1-2; D is unclear. The CDR3 loop spans 14 amino acids. Germline values: CDR1 SGHAT, CDR2 FQNNGV. V lost 5 bases and J 0 bases, leaving 10 bases between the germline ends. In DNA, the CDR3 is TGTGCCAGCAGCAAATCTTCGGCTAACTATGGCTACACCTTC. Its protein is CASSKSSANYGYTF.

This sequence joins TRBV11-1 and TRBJ2-1; maybe TRBD2 (5 bases). CDR1 is SGHAT, CDR2 FQDESV, per germline (reference sequence). With 2 bases removed from V and 12 bases from J, the gap between germline ends came to 17 bases. This CDR3 contains 14 residues. CDR3 in DNA: TGTGCCAGCAGCTTACGGACTTCCTACGATGGGCAGTTCTTC. Translation gives CASSLRTSYDGQFF.

This CDR3 reads CASRPSPDGYGYTF. The CDR3 DNA follows: TGTGCCAGCAGACCCAGCCCAGATGGGTATGGCTACACCTTC. V gene TRBV6-4 combines with J gene TRBJ1-2; D unresolved. Deletions cut 6 bases from V and 5 bases from J, with 16 bases between. CDR1 is MRHNA, CDR2 SNTAGT, per germline. The CDR3 consists of 14 residues.

This clonotype has just one count. The CDR3 does not close with the conserved phenylalanine or tryptophan, likely indicating a read error. The chain employs TRBV4-3 and TRBJ2-6; TRBD1 agrees at 8 bases. CDR1 and CDR2 (germline): LGHNA, YSLEER. The CDR3 contains 16 residues. CDR3 amino acids: CDSSQGDRLEANVLTS. CDR3 DNA sequence: TGCGACAGCAGCCAAGGGGACAGGCTTGAGGCCAACGTCCTGACTTCC.

A remark on this clonotype: A much larger clonotype is one base distant, so this may be a read error. The V call is TRBV4-3, the J call TRBJ2-1, with 8 bases lining up with TRBD2. The CDR3 runs to 17 residues. Germline CDR1 reads LGHNA; CDR2 reads YSLEER. CDR3 in amino acids: CGSSQDPAGAEYNEQFF. The DNA of the CDR3 is TGCGGCAGCAGCCAAGACCCAGCGGGAGCTGAATACAATGAGCAGTTCTTC.

Points on this clonotype: This could be a read error, since a much larger clone is one nucleotide away. The V and J genes are TRBV5-4 and TRBJ2-1, with no clear D. CDR1 is SGHNT and CDR2 is YYREEE in the germline V gene (reference sequence). There are 13 residues in the CDR3. CDR3 nucleotide sequence: TGTGCCAGCTCGTCCTTTCGAAACAATGGGCAGTTCTTC. It encodes CASSSFRNNGQFF.

This clonotype was seen more than once but under ten times. The genes are TRBV24-1 and TRBJ2-7; no clear D gene. Trimming shortened V by 1 base and J by 7 bases, and 4 bases separated the two germline ends. Germline loops: CDR1 KGHDR, CDR2 SFDVKD. This CDR3 has 11 amino acids. The CDR3 region is CATSDLKEQYF. The CDR3 bases are TGTGCCACCAGTGATTTAAAAGAGCAGTACTTC.

As for this clonotype: A much larger clone lies a single base off, so this may be a read error. The chain carries TRBV30 and TRBJ2-1; the D gene is possibly TRBD2 (6 bases). This CDR3 spans 17 amino acids. The germline V gene has CDR1 GTSNPN and CDR2 SVGIG (reference sequence). Trimming took off 4 bases at V and 2 bases at J, with 21 bases between the two ends. The CDR3 bases are TGTGCCTGGACCCGACGGGCGGTGGGAGGAGCCTACAATGAGCAGTTCTTC. This codes for CAWTRRAVGGAYNEQFF.

This clonotype was detected only a few times. The rearrangement joins TRBV12-3 or TRBV12-4 to TRBJ1-5; D is unresolved. The V gene lost 2 bases and the J gene lost 6 bases, with 11 bases spanning the gap. CDR3 size: 14 residues. The CDR3 is CASSLKPGGQPQHF. As DNA, the CDR3 is TGTGCCAGCAGTTTAAAGCCTGGAGGTCAGCCCCAGCATTTT.